Below, one TCR beta chain is given with its context. Authors' data handling: Nucleated cell number was recorded as an estimate derived from reference gene primer amplification. The method was immunoSEQ multiplex PCR; TCRdb's version includes in-frame clones alone and lacks a portion of them. V, J and clone size reflect that table, while D and trimming were determined from the DNA. The sample holds 120,000 to 150,000 clones, around 84% seen once. This sample is part of a study of blood T cell repertoires in COVID-19. Study details: COVID-19 samples collected from the United States, Italy and Spain covered acute and convalescent phases. In each case, the material was cDNA or gDNA derived from T cells, B-cell-depleted T cells, or PBMCs.

In germline, CDR1 is LNHDA, CDR2 SQIVND (reference sequence). The ends lost 4 bases at V and 6 bases at J; junction bases unmatched: 14. This CDR3 comprises 17 residues. J is TRBJ2-1 and V is TRBV19, with 8 bases that match TRBD2. This sequence was found in a human donor in a cohort sampled during active COVID-19. Sample: peripheral blood. CDR3: CASSRGPSGRPRNEQFF. CDR3 DNA sequence: TGTGCCAGTAGTAGGGGGCCTAGCGGGCGACCCCGCAATGAGCAGTTCTTC. Full variable domain (remainder filled in from reference TRBV19 and TRBJ2-1): DGGITQSPKYLFRKEGQNVTLSCEQNLNHDAMYWYRQDPGQGLRLIYYSQIVNDFQKGDIAEGYSVSREKKESFPLTVTSAQKNPTAFYLCASSRGPSGRPRNEQFFGPGTRLTVL.